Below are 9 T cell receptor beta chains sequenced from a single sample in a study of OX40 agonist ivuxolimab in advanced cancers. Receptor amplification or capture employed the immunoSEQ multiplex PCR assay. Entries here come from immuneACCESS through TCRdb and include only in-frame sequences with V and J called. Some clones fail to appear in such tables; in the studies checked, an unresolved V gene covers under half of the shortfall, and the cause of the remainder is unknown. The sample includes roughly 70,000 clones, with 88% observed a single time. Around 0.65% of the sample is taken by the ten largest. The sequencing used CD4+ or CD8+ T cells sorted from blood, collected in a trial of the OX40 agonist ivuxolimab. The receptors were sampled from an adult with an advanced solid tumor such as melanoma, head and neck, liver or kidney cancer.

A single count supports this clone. The DNA for the CDR3 is TGTGCCAGCAGTTCGACAACAGATACGCAGTATTTT. It is translated as CASSSTTDTQYF. The chain is built from TRBV28 and TRBJ2-3; the D is unclear. The germline CDR1 and CDR2 sequences are MDHEN and SYDVKM. The CDR3 totals 12 residues. With 4 bases removed from V and 3 bases from J, the gap between germline ends came to 5 bases.

CDR3 protein: CASSETSGGYNEQFF. The CDR3 nucleotides read TGTGCCAGCAGCGAGACTAGCGGGGGTTACAATGAGCAGTTCTTC. The rearrangement uses TRBV9 and TRBJ2-1; 12 positions match TRBD2. The germline gives CDR1 SGDLS, CDR2 YYNGEE. The trim removed 3 bases at V and 4 bases at J, leaving 2 bases unmatched. This CDR3 contains 15 residues. Filled out from reference TRBV9 and TRBJ2-1, the complete variable domain reads DSGVTQTPKHLITATGQRVTLRCSPRSGDLSVYWYQQSLDQGLQFLIQYYNGEERAKGNILERFSAQQFPDLHSELNLSSLELGDSALYFCASSETSGGYNEQFFGPGTRLTVL.

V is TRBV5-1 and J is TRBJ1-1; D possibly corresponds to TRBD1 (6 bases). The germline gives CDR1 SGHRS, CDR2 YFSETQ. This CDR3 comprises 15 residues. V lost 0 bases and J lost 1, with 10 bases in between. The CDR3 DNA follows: TGCGCCAGCAGCTTGGAGGGGGTTGCGAACACTGAAGCTTTCTTT. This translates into CASSLEGVANTEAFF.

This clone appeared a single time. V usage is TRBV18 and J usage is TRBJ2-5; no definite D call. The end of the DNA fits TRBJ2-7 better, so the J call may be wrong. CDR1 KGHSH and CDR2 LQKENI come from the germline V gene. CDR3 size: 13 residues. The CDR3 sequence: CASSPRTPLEQYF. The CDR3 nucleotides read TGTGCCAGCTCACCTCGGACCCCCCTCGAGCAGTACTTC.

CDR3 sequence reads: CASSLPPGAVTLPQHF. CDR3 bases: TGTGCCAGCAGTCTCCCTCCGGGGGCGGTAACCTTGCCCCAGCATTTT. The genes are TRBV6-6 and TRBJ1-5; TRBD1 is a possible D gene (6 bases). This CDR3 contains 16 residues. The V and J ends lost 5 bases and 9 bases respectively, with 23 bases between them. CDR1 is MNHNY and CDR2 is SVGAGI in the germline V gene (reference sequence).

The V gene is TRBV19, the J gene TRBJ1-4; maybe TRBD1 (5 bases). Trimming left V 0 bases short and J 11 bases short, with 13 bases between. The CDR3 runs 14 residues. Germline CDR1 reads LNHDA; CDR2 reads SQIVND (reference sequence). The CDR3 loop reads CASSIEQDSRKLFF. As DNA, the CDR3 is TGTGCCAGTAGTATAGAACAGGATTCGCGGAAACTGTTTTTT.

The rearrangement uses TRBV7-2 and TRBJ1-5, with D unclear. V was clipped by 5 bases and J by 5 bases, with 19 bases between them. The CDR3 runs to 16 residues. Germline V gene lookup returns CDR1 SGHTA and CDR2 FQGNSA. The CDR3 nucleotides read TGTGCCAGCAGCCCACCTAGGAGGCACCGGGATCAGCCCCAGCATTTT. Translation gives CASSPPRRHRDQPQHF.

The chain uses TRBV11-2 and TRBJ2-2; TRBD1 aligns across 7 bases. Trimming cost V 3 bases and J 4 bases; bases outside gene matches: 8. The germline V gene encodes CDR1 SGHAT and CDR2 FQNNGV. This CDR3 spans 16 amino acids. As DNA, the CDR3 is TGTGCCAGCAGCTTGATAGGGACAGTAAGCACCGGGGAGCTGTTTTTT. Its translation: CASSLIGTVSTGELFF. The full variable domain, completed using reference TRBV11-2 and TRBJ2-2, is EAGVAQSPRYKIIEKRQSVAFWCNPISGHATLYWYQQILGQGPKLLIQFQNNGVVDDSQLPKDRFSAERLKGVDSTLKIQPAKLEDSAVYLCASSLIGTVSTGELFFGEGSRLTVL.

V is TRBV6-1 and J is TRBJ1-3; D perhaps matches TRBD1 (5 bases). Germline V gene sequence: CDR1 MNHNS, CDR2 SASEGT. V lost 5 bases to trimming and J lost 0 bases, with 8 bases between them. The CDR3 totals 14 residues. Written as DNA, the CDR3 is TGTGCCAGCAGTTCCGACAGCTCTGGAAACACCATATATTTT. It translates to CASSSDSSGNTIYF.